Here is one TCR beta chain with its context. The sample originates from a study of blood T cell repertoires in COVID-19. About the study: Donors in the United States, Italy and Spain gave samples during acute or convalescent COVID-19. T cells, B-cell-depleted T cells, or PBMCs provided the cDNA or gDNA that served as material.

In the study's own analysis: Reference gene primers were amplified, and this amplification served to estimate nucleated cell counts. Sequenced by immunoSEQ multiplex PCR; TCRdb stores in-frame clones only, minus some. For V, J and clone size, that table is used; D and trimming come from the DNA. The table includes approximately 78,000 clones, approximately 88% detected once. The CDR3 totals 17 residues. The germline V and J ends were trimmed by 0 bases and 2 bases, with 16 bases remaining between them. Germline values: CDR1 MNHEY, CDR2 SMNVEV (reference sequence). The sample consisted of peripheral blood. V and J are TRBV27 and TRBJ1-2; perhaps TRBD1 as D (6 bases). This TCR was sampled from a man aged 50 or older with acute or convalescent COVID-19. The CDR3 sequence: CASSLSIQGHRNYGYTF. In DNA, the CDR3 is TGTGCCAGCAGTTTATCGATCCAGGGACATAGAAACTATGGCTACACCTTC.